These T cell receptor beta chains were read from a single sample in a study of blood T cells in healthy people across ages. TCRdb analysed the 5' RACE reads with MiXCR anew, one entry per CDR3 protein. The data contain around 2 million distinct CDR3 sequences, roughly 43% of them seen just once; the ten biggest clones take up 23%. The sample comprised blood. These receptors all stem from a human donor in good health. The CDR3 runs from the conserved cysteine through the conserved F or W. D genes are given only for firm matches. For some rows the clone size is stated as once, few or many, or as a class when expanded; others skip it.

J gene | D gene | V gene | clone size | CDR3 protein | CDR3 DNA
TRBJ1-4 | . | TRBV25-1 | few | CASSEFGPGEKLFF | TGTGCCAGCAGTGAATTCGGACCGGGGGAAAAACTGTTTTTT
TRBJ2-3 | . | TRBV7-8 | . | CASSPTGFNPWGAGTLYF | .
TRBJ1-2 | . | TRBV14 | many | CASSQDRYGYTF | TGTGCCAGCAGCCAAGATCGCTATGGCTACACCTTC
TRBJ1-2 | . | TRBV2 | . | CAAGGWSDGYTF | TGTGCCGCTGGGGGGTGGAGCGATGGCTACACCTTC
TRBJ1-2 | . | TRBV10-3 | . | CAISLTGLSNYGYTF | TGTGCCATCAGCCTTACAGGGCTCAGTAACTATGGCTACACCTTC
TRBJ2-1 | . | TRBV7-2 | few | CASSLNAEGTYNEQFF | TGTGCCAGCAGTCTTAACGCCGAAGGTACTTACAATGAGCAGTTCTTC
TRBJ2-5 | . | TRBV12-3/TRBV12-4 | . | CASSFYRRGSQETQYF | TGTGCCAGCAGTTTCTATAGACGGGGGAGCCAAGAGACCCAGTACTTC
TRBJ1-5 | . | TRBV12-3/TRBV12-4 | . | CASSLIFPGQPQHF | TGTGCCAGCAGTTTAATCTTCCCAGGTCAGCCCCAGCATTTT
TRBJ1-1 | . | TRBV7-2 | few | CASRPDSYYTEAFF | TGTGCCAGCAGACCCGACAGTTATTACACTGAAGCTTTCTTT
TRBJ1-5 | . | TRBV4-1 | . | CANSQMVLRAGDQPQHF | TGCGCCAACAGCCAAATGGTTTTGAGGGCCGGGGACCAGCCCCAGCATTTT
TRBJ2-5 | . | TRBV20-1 | . | CSAGSDGDSSFQYF | TGCAGTGCTGGGTCCGATGGGGATAGCAGTTTCCAGTACTTC
TRBJ1-1 | TRBD1 | TRBV12-3/TRBV12-4 | . | CASSDKRTGVNTEAFF | TGTGCCAGCAGTGACAAAAGGACAGGAGTGAACACTGAAGCTTTCTTT
TRBJ1-4 | . | TRBV20-1 | few | CSARETSPEGREKLFF | TGCAGTGCTAGAGAGACCTCCCCCGAAGGACGAGAAAAACTGTTTTTT
TRBJ2-5 | TRBD1 | TRBV7-3 | few | CASSLVGQVQETQYF | TGTGCCAGCAGCTTGGTGGGACAGGTTCAAGAGACCCAGTACTTC